Below, one T cell receptor beta chain is given with its context. Its antigen is unknown. No much larger clone is present one base from it, and per-base qualities are unavailable. TCRbeta CDR3 regions were amplified from genomic DNA using the immunoSEQ Assay, a bias-controlled multiplex PCR. The published analysis was carried out like this. Nucleated cell counts per sample were estimated from amplification of reference gene primers within the assay. Sequence reads were collapsed and filtered to measure the absolute abundance of every unique TCRbeta CDR3 rearrangement. Productive Simpson clonality was computed per sample as the square root of Simpson's diversity index over productive rearrangements. The source is immuneACCESS, and TCRdb retained only in-frame sequences with V and J called. Part of the clones is not carried over; for the studies checked, unresolved V genes explain less than half of this, and the remainder is unexplained. For V, J and clone size, that table is used; D and trimming come from the DNA. The sample profile shows around 370,000 clones; around 91% of them were found once. Roughly 3.4% of the sample lies in the top ten.

The data stem from a study of blood T cell repertoires in COVID-19 (dated by TCRdb to about 2020). General notes on the study: Samples covering the acute and convalescent phases of COVID-19 were provided by collaborators in the United States, Italy and Spain. The prospective study material was composed of cDNA or gDNA derived from T cells, B-cell-depleted T cells, or PBMCs. Subjects who had been exposed to COVID-19, were actively infected with it, or had recovered from it provided the deeply sampled blood TCRbeta repertoires that made up the dataset. The repertoires were released in a freely available public database meant as a resource for research on the immune response to SARS-CoV-2. Samples came from the ongoing ImmuneRACE study (first 160 participants) plus 1,254 subjects from 6 global collaborators. Nearly every sample came with metadata listing a de-identified subject ID, COVID-19 status, age in years and sex. Where available, HLA class I and class II types were taken from metadata supplied by the sample provider and were not determined by assay-based typing.

Another Seattle source contributed samples from volunteer blood donors who had recovered from COVID-19. Whole blood was collected in K2EDTA tubes by collaborating institutions according to the institutions' own protocols. Collaborator samples were shipped for TCRbeta analysis as frozen whole blood, isolated PBMCs, or DNA extracted from either sample type. V has 10 bases trimmed and J has 6 bases trimmed; junction bases matching no gene number 10. From cysteine to valine, the CDR3 is 12 amino acids long. CDR3 DNA is the only sequence kept; it has 36 bases, read in frame from the first base. Reading the germline V gene gives CDR1 SGDLS and CDR2 YYNGEE. What the research found in general, with its limitations: How much clinical and demographic metadata was included differed by source and by participant, and the metadata was provided uncurated.

This sequence uses TRBV9 and TRBJ2-7; the central 7 bases match TRBD1. The sequenced material came from peripheral blood. This sequence originates from a woman under 30 who had recovered from COVID-19. The bases are TGTGCCGCGAGGGGGCGTTGGGTCGAGCAGTACGTC. Translation gives CAARGRWVEQYV.